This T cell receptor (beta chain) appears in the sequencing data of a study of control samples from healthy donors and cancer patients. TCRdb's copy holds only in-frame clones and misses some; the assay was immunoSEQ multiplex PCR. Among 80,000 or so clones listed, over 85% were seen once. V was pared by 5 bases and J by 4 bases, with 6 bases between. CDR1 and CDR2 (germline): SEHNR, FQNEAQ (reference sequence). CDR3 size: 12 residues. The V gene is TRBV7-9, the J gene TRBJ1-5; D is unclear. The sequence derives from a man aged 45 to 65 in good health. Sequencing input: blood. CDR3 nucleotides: TGTGCCAGCAGCGCCAATAATCAGCCCCAGCATTTT. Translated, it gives CASSANNQPQHF.